Detailed here is one T cell receptor (beta chain). This sample stems from a study of blood T cell repertoires in COVID-19. This CDR3 has 15 residues. The V gene's germline CDR1 is LNHDA and CDR2 SQIVND (reference sequence). V dropped 3 bases and J dropped 5 bases, with 16 bases sitting between them. Produced via immunoSEQ multiplex PCR; TCRdb's table is partial and in-frame only. The table lists around 100,000 clones, just over 85% of them singletons. Across 20 to 25 US areas, participants ranged in age from 18 to 89 years. Grouping used clinical history reported by participants in a survey and questionnaire.

Input material: PBMCs or T cells enriched from blood (not recorded which). The chain recombines TRBV19 with TRBJ1-2; TRBD1 is a possible D gene (5 bases). The origin of this receptor is a woman between 50 and 59 years old who had recovered from COVID-19. The CDR3 DNA reads as TGTGCCAGTAGTATGGGGGGTACTCGGCAATATGGCTACACCTTC. Protein sequence: CASSMGGTRQYGYTF.